The present T cell receptor (beta chain) was sequenced within a study of control samples from healthy donors and cancer patients. The protocol was immunoSEQ multiplex PCR, while the TCRdb copy is restricted to in-frame clones and leaves out a portion. In the table there are 70,000 or so clones, 94% of which are singletons. The clonotype was recovered from a woman aged 35 to 49 in good health. The specimen was blood.

As DNA, the CDR3 is TGTGCCAGCAGCTTGGCTGTAACCGGGGAGCTGTTTTTT. Its protein is CASSLAVTGELFF. The chain uses TRBV5-4 and TRBJ2-2; D gene uncertain. V was trimmed by 0 bases and J by 5 bases, leaving 5 bases between them. CDR1 and CDR2 from the germline V gene are SGHNT and YYREEE (reference sequence). The CDR3 runs to 13 residues.